Listed here is a single T cell receptor beta chain. The data were taken from a study of T cell changes during pregnancy in multiple sclerosis. Trimming removed 3 bases from V and 7 bases from J, with 12 bases in between. Germline V CDR1 and CDR2: LNHNV, YYDKDF (reference sequence). The CDR3 extends over 13 amino acids. Profiled with immunoSEQ multiplex PCR; TCRdb holds only in-frame clones, not every one. In the table there are some 79,000 clones, 90% to 95% of which are singletons. This clonotype originated in a female donor with multiple sclerosis, enrolled in a pregnancy study. The sequences come from CD4+ T cells from peripheral blood mononuclear cells, collected in the second trimester of pregnancy. V gene TRBV15 combines with J gene TRBJ1-1; the D is unclear. CDR3 protein: CATSRIQAGEAFF. The CDR3 DNA follows: TGTGCCACCAGCAGGATTCAGGCCGGTGAAGCTTTCTTT.